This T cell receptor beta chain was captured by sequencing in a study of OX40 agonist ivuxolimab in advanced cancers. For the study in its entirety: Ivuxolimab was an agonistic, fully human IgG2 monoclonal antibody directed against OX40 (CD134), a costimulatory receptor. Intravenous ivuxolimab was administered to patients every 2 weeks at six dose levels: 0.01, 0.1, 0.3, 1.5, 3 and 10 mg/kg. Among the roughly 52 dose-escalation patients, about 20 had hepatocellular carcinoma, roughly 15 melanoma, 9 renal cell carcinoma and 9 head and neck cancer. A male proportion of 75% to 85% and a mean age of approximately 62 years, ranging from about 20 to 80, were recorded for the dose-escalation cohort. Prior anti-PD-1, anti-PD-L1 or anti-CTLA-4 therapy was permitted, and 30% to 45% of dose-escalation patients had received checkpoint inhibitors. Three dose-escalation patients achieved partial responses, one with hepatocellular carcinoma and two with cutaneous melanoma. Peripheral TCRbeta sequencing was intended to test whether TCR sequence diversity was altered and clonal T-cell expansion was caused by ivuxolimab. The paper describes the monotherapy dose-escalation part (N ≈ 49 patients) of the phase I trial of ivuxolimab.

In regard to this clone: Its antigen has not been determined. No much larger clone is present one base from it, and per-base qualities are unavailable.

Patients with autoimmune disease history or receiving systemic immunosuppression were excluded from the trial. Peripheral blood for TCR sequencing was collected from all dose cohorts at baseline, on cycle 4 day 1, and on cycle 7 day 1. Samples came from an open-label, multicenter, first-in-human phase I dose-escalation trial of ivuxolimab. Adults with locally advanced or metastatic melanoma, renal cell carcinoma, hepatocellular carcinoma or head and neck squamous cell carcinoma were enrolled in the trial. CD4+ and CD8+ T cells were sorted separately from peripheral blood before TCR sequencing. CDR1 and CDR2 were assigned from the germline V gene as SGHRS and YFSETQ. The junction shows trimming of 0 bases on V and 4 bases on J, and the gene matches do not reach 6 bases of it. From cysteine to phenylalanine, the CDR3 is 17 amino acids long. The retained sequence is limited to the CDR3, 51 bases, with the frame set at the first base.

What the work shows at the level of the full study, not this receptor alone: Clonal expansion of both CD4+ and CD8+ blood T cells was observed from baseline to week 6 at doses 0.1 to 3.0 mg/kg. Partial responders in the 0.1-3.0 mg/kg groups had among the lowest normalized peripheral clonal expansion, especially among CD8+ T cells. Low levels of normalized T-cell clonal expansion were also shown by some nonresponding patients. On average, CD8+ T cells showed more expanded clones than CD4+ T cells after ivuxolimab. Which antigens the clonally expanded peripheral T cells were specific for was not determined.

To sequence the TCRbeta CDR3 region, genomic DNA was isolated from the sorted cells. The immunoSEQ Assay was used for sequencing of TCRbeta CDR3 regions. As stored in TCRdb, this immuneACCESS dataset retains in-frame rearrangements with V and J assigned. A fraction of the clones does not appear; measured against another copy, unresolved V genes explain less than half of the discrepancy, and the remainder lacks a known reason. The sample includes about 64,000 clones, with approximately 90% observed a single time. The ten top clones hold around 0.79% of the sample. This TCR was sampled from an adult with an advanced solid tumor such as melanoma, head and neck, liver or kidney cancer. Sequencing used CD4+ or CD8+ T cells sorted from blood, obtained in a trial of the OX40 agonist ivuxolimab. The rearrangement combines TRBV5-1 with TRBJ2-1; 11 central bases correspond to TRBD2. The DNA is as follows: TGCGCCAGCAGCTTGGGAATGGGACTAGCGGCTTACAATGAGCAGTTCTTC. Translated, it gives CASSLGMGLAAYNEQFF.